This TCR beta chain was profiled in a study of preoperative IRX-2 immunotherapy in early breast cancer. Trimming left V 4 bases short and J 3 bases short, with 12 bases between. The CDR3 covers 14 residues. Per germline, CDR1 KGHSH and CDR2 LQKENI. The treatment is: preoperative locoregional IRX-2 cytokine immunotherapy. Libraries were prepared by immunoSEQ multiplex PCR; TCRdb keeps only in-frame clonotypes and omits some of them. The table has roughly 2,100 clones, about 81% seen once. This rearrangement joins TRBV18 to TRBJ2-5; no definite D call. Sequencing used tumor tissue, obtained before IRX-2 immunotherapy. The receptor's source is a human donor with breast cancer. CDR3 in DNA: TGTGCCAGCTCACTACTCGGGCCAGAAGAGACCCAGTACTTC. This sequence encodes CASSLLGPEETQYF. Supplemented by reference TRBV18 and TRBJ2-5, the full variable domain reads NAGVMQNPRHLVRRRGQEARLRCSPMKGHSHVYWYRQLPEEGLKFMVYLQKENIIDESGMPKERFSAEFPKEGPSILRIQQVVRGDSAAYFCASSLLGPEETQYFGPGTRLLVL.